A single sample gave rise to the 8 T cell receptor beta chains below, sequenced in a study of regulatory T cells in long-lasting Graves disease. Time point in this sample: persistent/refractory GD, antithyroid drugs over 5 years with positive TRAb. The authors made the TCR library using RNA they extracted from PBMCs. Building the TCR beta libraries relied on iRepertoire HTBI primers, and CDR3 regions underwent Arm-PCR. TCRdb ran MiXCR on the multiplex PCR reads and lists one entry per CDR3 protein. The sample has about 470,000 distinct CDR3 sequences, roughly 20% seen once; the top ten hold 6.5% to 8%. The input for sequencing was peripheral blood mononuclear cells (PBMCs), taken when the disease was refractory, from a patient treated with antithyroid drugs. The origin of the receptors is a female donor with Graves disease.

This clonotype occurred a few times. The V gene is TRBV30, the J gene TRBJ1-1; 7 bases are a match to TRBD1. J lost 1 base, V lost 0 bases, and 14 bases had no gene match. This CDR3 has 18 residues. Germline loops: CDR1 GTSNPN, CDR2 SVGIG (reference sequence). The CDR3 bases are TGTGCCTGGAGTGTAAGCTTATTGGGGGACAGATGGAACACTGAAGCTTTCTTT. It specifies CAWSVSLLGDRWNTEAFF.

CDR3 in amino acids: CASSTTGFEGYTF. The CDR3 DNA reads as TGTGCCAGCAGCACGACAGGGTTCGAAGGCTACACCTTC. The rearrangement joins TRBV27 to TRBJ1-2; 7 bases are shared with TRBD1. There are 13 residues in the CDR3. Germline loops: CDR1 MNHEY, CDR2 SMNVEV (reference sequence). Trimming cost V 6 bases and J 8 bases; bases outside gene matches: 9.

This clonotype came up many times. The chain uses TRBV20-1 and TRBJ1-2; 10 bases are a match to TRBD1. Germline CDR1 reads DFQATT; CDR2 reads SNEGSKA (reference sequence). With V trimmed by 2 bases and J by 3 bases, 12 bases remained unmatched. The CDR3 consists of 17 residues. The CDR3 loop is CSARKPGQGLTDYGYTF. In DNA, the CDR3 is TGCAGTGCTAGAAAGCCGGGACAGGGGTTAACCGACTATGGCTACACCTTC.

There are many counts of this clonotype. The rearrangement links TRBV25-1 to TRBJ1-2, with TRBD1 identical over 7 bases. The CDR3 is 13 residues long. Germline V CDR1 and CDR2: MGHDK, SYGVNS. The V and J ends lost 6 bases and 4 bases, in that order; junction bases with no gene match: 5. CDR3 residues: CASSWGQSYGYTF. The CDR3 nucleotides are TGTGCCAGCAGCTGGGGACAGAGCTATGGCTACACCTTC.

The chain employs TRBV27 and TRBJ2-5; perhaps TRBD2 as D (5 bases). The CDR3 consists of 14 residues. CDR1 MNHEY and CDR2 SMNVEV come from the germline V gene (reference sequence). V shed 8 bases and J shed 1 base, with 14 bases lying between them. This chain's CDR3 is CASGALTTQETQYF. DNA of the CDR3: TGTGCCAGCGGAGCGTTGACTACCCAAGAGACCCAGTACTTC.

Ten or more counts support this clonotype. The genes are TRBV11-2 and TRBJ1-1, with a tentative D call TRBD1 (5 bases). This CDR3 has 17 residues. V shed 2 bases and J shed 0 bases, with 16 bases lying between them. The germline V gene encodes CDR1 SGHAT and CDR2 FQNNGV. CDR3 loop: CASSLTGGRAMNTEAFF. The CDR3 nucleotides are TGTGCCAGCAGCTTAACAGGAGGGAGGGCGATGAACACTGAAGCTTTCTTT.

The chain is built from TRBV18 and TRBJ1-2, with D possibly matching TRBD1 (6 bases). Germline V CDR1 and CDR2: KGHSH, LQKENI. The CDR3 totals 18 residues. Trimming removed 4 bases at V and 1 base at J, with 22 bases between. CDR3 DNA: TGTGCCAGCTCACAGCTTCAAGGACAGTCCTCTTTTAACTATGGCTACACCTTC. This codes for CASSQLQGQSSFNYGYTF.

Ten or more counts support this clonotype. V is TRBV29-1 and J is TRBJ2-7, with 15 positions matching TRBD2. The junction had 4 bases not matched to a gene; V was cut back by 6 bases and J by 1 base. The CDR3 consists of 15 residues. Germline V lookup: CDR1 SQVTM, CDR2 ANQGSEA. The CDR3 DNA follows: TGCAGCGTCGATGGACTAGCGGGAGGGTCCTACGAGCAGTACTTC. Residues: CSVDGLAGGSYEQYF.